This note documents a single T cell receptor (beta chain) sequence. Patients with chemo-refractory metastatic non-small-cell lung cancer received focal radiation plus CTLA-4 blockade with ipilimumab. Trimming at V came to 6 bases and at J to 0 bases, leaving 4 bases not matched to a gene. Germline CDR1 reads MDHEN; CDR2 reads SYDVKM. The CDR3 runs 15 residues. The repertoire was sequenced with immunoSEQ multiplex PCR; TCRdb's copy has only in-frame clones and lacks some. The repertoire holds more than 75,000 clones, approximately 86% seen once, with around 0.87% in the top ten. The source of the sample is a study of radiotherapy plus CTLA-4 blockade in lung cancer.

J is TRBJ1-4 and V is TRBV28; 7 nucleotides align to TRBD1. The receptor was derived from a human donor with non-small cell lung cancer who had stable disease on radiotherapy plus ipilimumab. The specimen comprised peripheral blood, sampled from a patient treated with radiotherapy plus ipilimumab. The CDR3 is CASRPGTATNEKLFF. The CDR3 DNA reads TGTGCCAGCAGGCCCGGGACAGCAACTAATGAAAAACTGTTTTTT.